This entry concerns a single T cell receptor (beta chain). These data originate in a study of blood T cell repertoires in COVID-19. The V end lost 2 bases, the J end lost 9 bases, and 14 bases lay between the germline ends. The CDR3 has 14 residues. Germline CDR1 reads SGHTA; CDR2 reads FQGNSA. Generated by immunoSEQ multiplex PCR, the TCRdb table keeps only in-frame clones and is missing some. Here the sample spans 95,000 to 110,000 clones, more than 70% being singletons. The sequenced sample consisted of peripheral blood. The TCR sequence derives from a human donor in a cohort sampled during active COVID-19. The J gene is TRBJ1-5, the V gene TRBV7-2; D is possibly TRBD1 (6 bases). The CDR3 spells CASSLKQGQGPQHF. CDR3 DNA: TGTGCCAGCAGCTTAAAACAGGGCCAAGGGCCCCAGCATTTT.